The sequence of this T cell receptor (beta chain) was determined in a study of cytomegalovirus exposure and HLA in healthy donors. Looking at the study overall: A prior analysis found about 110 million unique TCR beta sequences from some 190 million T cells. Of all 370 or so donors who were genotyped, 75% to 85% belonged to the Caucasian-associated ancestry cluster.

The germline CDR1 and CDR2 sequences are SNHLY and FYNNEI. This CDR3 region has 11 residues. PCR amplification relied on 60 Vbeta primers (plus 13 Jbeta primers). Method: immunoSEQ multiplex PCR; TCRdb's copy keeps in-frame clones and lacks some. Of some 99,000 clones listed, less than 80% are singletons. Comment on this clone: The antigen remains unidentified.

Study-wide results and caveats: With later analysis, a missense DCLRE1C variant became linked to TCR beta V- and J-gene trimming.

The TCR sequence derives from a woman aged 45-65 years in good health and CMV-seropositive. Sequencing was performed on PBMCs. The rearrangement joins TRBV2 to TRBJ2-5; D gene unclear. The J call could be wrong; TRBJ2-7 is a better fit for the DNA end. CDR3 nucleotide sequence: TGTGCCAGCAGTGCGTCGAACGAGCAGTACTTC. Protein: CASSASNEQYF.